This T cell receptor (beta chain) was captured by sequencing in a study of control samples from healthy donors and cancer patients. Clones were sequenced by immunoSEQ multiplex PCR, and TCRdb holds only the in-frame ones, with some missing. The table records about 160,000 clones, just over 95% of them present only once. Germline-derived CDR1 and CDR2 are SGHRS and YFSETQ. J was trimmed by 7 bases and V by 0 bases; bases with no gene match: 5. The CDR3 extends over 14 amino acids. This clone has a single count. Sequenced input: blood. The TCR sequence derives from a woman aged 25 to 45 in good health. The chain employs TRBV5-1 and TRBJ1-2; 8 nucleotides line up with TRBD1. The CDR3 bases are TGCGCCAGCAGCTTGGATGCAGGGGGCGCTGGCTACACCTTC. This translates into CASSLDAGGAGYTF.